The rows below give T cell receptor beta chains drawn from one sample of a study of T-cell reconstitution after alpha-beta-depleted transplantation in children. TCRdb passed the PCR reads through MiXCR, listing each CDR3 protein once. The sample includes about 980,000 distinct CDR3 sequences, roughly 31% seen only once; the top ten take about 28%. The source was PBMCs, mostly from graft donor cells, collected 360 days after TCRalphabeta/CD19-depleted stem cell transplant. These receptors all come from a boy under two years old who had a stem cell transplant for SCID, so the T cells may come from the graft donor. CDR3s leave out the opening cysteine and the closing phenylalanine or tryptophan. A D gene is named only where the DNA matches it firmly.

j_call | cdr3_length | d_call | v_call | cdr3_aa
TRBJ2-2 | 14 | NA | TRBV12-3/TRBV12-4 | ASSSVPNRNTGELF
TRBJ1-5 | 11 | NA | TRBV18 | ASSPERDQPQH
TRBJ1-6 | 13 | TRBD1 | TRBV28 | ASSSEDRGRSPLH
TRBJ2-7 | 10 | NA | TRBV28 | ASKSLSYEQY
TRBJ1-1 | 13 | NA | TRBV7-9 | ASSPPHEGNTEAF
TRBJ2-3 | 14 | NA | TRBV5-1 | ASSPMPSGDTDTQY
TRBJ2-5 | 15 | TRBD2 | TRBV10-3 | AISQGLAGGSGETQY
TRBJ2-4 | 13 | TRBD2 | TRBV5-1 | ASSLGSGGENIQY
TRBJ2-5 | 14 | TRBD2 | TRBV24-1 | ATSDPGLAGEETQY
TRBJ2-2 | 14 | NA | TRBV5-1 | ASSLVRDTATGELF
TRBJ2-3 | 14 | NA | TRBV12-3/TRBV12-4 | ASTPGGQVGTDTQY
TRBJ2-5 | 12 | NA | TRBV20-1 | SASEGTGQETQY
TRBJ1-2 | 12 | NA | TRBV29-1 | SGGSRGSNYGYT
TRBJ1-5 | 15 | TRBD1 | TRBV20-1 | SASETGARLSNQPQH
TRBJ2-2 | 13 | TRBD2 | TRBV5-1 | ASSPGTRITGELF
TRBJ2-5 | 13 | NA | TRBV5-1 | ASSLDPGPEETQY
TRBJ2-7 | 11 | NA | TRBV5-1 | ASSFLEGSEQY
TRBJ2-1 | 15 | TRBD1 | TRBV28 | ASSSASKGGVNNEQF
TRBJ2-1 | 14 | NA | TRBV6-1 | ASGGRDSSSYNEQF
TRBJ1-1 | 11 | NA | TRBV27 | ASRPGRFTEAF
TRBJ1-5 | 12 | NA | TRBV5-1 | ASSLAAGERPQH
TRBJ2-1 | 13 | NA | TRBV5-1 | ASSLVASTYNEQF
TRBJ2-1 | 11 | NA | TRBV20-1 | SARRQLPNEQF